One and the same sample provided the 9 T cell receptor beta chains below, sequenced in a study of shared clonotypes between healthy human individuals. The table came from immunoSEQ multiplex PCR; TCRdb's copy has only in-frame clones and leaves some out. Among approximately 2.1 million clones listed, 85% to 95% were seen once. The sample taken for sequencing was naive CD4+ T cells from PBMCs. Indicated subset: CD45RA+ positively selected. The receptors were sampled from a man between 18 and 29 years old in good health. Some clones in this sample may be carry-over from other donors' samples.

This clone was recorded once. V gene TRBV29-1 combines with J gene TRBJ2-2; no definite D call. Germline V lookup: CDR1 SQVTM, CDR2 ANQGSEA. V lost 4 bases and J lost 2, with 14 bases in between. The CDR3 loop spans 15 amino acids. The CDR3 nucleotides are TGCAGCGTTGGTCTCGCGGTACTAAACACCGGGGAGCTGTTTTTT. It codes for CSVGLAVLNTGELFF.

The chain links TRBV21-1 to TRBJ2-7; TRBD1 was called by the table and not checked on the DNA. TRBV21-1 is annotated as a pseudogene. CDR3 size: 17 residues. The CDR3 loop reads CASSSKPGQGGSYEQYF. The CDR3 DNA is TGTGCCAGCAGCAGTAAACCGGGACAGGGGGGATCCTACGAGCAGTACTTC.

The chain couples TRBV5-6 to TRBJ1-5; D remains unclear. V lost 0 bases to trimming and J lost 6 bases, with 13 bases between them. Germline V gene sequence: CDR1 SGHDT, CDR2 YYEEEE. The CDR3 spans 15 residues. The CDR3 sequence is CASSLGGEGGQPQHF. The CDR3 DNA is TGTGCCAGCAGCTTGGGCGGGGAGGGAGGTCAGCCCCAGCATTTT.

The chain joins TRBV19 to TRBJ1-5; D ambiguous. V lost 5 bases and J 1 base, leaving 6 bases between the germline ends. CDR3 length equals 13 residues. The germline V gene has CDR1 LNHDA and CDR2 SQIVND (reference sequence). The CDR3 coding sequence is TGTGCCAGTAGTTGGGTGAGCAATCAGCCCCAGCATTTT. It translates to CASSWVSNQPQHF.

This CDR3 is CASSFFRTSGTDTQYF. The CDR3 DNA reads TGTGCCAGCAGCTTCTTTCGGACTAGCGGCACAGATACGCAGTATTTT. V gene TRBV7-9 combines with J gene TRBJ2-3, with 9 bases that match TRBD2. Germline trimming cut 3 bases from V and 1 base from J; bases unmatched to any gene: 5. CDR3 size: 16 residues. The germline gives CDR1 SEHNR, CDR2 FQNEAQ (reference sequence).

The CDR3 nucleotides are TGTGCCAGCAGTTTATCGGGGATTCGAAACACCATATATTTT. Its protein product is CASSLSGIRNTIYF. The chain uses TRBV27 and TRBJ1-3, with D uncertain. Germline values: CDR1 MNHEY, CDR2 SMNVEV (reference sequence). The CDR3 has 14 residues. V lost 0 bases and J 5 bases, leaving 8 bases between the germline ends.

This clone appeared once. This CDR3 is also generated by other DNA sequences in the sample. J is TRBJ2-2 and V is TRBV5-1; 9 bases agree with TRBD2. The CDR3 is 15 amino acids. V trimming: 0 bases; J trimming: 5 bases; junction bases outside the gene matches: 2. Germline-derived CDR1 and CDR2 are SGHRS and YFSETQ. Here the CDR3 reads CASSLVAGVTGELFF. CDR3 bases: TGCGCCAGCAGCTTGGTAGCGGGAGTTACCGGGGAGCTGTTTTTT. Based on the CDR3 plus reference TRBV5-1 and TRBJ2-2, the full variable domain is KAGVTQTPRYLIKTRGQQVTLSCSPISGHRSVSWYQQTPGQGLQFLFEYFSETQRNKGNFPGRFSGRQFSNSRSEMNVSTLELGDSALYLCASSLVAGVTGELFFGEGSRLTVL.

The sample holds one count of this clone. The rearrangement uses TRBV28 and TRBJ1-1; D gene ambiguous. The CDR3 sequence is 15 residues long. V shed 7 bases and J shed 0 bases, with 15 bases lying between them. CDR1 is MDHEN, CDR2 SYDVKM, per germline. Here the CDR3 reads CASIPRSAMNTEAFF. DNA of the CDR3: TGTGCCAGCATCCCTAGGTCAGCGATGAACACTGAAGCTTTCTTT.

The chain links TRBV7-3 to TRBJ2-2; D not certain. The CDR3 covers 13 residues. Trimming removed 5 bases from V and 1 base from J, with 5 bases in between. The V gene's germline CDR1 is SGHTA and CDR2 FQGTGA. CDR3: CASSPENTGELFF. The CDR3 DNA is TGTGCCAGCAGCCCTGAGAACACCGGGGAGCTGTTTTTT. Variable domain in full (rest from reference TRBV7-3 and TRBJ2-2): GAGVSQTPSNKVTEKGKYVELRCDPISGHTALYWYRQSLGQGPEFLIYFQGTGAADDSGLPNDRFFAVRPEGSVSTLKIQRTERGDSAVYLCASSPENTGELFFGEGSRLTVL.